The present T cell receptor beta chain was sequenced within a study of T cell responses to AZD1222 COVID-19 vaccine. Findings of the study overall: A reported finding is that nearly half of spike-specific TCRs target unmutated variant regions. Only a handful of AZD1222 recipients, several in all, had baseline seropositivity.

Regarding this clone: The target antigen is unknown.

Assay used: immunoSEQ multiplex PCR; TCRdb lists only in-frame clones, some missing. The sample contains 80,000 to 90,000 clones, roughly 91% of which appear only once. The CDR3 spans 12 residues. Germline V lookup: CDR1 SGHTA, CDR2 FQGTGA. Trimming cost V 1 base and J 8 bases, with 8 bases left between them. The sequence was collected from an adult who received the AZD1222 COVID-19 vaccine. This chain uses TRBV7-3 with TRBJ1-1; D gene ambiguous. The source material was peripheral blood, sampled 28 days after the second AZD1222 dose. CDR3 residues: CASSLNGREAFF. DNA of the CDR3: TGTGCCAGCAGCTTAAATGGCAGGGAAGCTTTCTTT.